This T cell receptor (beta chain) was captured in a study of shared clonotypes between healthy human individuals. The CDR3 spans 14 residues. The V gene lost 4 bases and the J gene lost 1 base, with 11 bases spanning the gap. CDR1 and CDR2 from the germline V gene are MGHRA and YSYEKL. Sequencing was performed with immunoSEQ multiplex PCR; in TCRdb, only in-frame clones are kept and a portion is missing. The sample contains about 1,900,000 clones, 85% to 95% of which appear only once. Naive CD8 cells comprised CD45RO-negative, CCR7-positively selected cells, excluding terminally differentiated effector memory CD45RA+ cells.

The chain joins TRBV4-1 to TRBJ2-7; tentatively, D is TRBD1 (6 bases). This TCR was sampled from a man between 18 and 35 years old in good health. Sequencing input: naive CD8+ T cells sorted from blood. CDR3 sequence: CASSPWTESYEQYF. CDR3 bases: TGCGCCAGCAGCCCCTGGACAGAGTCCTACGAGCAGTACTTC.